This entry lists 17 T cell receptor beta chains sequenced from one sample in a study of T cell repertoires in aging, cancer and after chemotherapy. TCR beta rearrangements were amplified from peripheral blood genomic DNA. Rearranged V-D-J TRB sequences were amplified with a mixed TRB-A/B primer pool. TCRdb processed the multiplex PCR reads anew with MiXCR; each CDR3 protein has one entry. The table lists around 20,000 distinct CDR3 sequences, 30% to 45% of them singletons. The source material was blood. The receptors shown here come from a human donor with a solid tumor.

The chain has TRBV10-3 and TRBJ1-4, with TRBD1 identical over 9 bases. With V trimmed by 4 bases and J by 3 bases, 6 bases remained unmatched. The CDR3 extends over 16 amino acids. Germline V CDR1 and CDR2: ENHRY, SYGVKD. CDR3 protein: CAISGTDRGPNEKLFF. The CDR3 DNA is TGTGCCATCAGTGGTACGGACAGGGGCCCTAATGAAAAACTGTTTTTT.

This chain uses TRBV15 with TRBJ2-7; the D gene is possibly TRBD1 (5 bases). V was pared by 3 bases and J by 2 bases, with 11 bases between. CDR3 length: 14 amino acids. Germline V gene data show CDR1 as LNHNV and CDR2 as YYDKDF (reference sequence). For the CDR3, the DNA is TGTGCCACCAGCAGCAGGGTTGTCCCCTACGAGCAGTACTTC. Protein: CATSSRVVPYEQYF.

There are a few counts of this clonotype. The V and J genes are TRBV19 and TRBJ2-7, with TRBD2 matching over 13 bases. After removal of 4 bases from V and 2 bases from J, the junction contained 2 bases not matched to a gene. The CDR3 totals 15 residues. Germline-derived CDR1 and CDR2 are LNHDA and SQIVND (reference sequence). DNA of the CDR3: TGTGCCAGTAGTAGGGGACTAGCGGGAACCTACGAGCAGTACTTC. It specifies CASSRGLAGTYEQYF. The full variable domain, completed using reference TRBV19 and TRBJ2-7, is DGGITQSPKYLFRKEGQNVTLSCEQNLNHDAMYWYRQDPGQGLRLIYYSQIVNDFQKGDIAEGYSVSREKKESFPLTVTSAQKNPTAFYLCASSRGLAGTYEQYFGPGTRLTVT.

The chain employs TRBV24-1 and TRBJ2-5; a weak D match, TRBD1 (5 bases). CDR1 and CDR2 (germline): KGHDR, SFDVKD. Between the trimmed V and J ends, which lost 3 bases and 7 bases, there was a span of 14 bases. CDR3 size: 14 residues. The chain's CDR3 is CATSDPGLTGTQYF. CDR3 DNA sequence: TGTGCCACCAGTGATCCGGGCCTAACAGGGACCCAGTACTTC.

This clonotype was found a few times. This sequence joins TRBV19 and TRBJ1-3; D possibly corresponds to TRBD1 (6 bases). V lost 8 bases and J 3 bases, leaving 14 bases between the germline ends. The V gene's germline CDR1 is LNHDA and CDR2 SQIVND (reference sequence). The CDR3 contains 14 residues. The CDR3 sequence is CASRGGGGGNTIYF. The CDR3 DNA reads TGTGCCAGTCGCGGAGGGGGAGGTGGAAACACCATATATTTT. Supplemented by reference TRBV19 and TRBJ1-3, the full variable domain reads DGGITQSPKYLFRKEGQNVTLSCEQNLNHDAMYWYRQDPGQGLRLIYYSQIVNDFQKGDIAEGYSVSREKKESFPLTVTSAQKNPTAFYLCASRGGGGGNTIYFGEGSWLTVV.

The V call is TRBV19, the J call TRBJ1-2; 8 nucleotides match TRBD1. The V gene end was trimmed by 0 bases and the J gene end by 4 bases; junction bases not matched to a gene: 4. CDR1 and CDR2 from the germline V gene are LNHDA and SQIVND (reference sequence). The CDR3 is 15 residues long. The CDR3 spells CASSIDRGQGYGYTF. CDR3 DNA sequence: TGTGCCAGTAGTATAGACCGAGGACAGGGCTATGGCTACACCTTC.

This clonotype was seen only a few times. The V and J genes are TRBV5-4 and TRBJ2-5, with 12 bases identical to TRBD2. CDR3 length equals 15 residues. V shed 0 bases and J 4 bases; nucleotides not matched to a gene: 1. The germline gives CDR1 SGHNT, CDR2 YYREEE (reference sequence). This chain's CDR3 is CASSLVGLAGETQYF. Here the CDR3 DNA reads TGTGCCAGCAGCTTGGTGGGACTAGCGGGAGAGACCCAGTACTTC.

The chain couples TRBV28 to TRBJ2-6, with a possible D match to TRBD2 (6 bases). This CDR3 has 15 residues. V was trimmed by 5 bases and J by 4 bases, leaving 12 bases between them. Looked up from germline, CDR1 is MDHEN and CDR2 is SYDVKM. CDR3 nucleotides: TGTGCCAGCAGTACAAGGAGGGGAGGGGCCAACGTCCTGACTTTC. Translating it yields CASSTRRGGANVLTF.

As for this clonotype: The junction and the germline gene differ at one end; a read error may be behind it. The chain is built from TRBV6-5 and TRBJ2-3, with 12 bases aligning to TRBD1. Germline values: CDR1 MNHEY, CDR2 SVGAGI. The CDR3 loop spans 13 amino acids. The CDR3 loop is CASSYPGQGAADF. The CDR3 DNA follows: TGTGCCAGCAGTTACCCGGGACAGGGGGCCGCGGATTTT.

CDR3 protein: CASSFVDIRLEEQYF. CDR3 coding DNA: TGTGCCAGCAGTTTCGTCGACATCCGTTTAGAGGAGCAGTACTTC. The chain combines TRBV6-9 with TRBJ2-7; D uncertain. V was clipped by 4 bases and J by 7 bases, with 20 bases between them. CDR1 MNHGY and CDR2 SVAAGI come from the germline V gene. The CDR3 covers 15 residues.

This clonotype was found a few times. The CDR3 region is CASSSLDRGTYGYTF. The CDR3 bases are TGTGCCAGCAGCTCACTGGACAGGGGCACATATGGCTACACCTTC. The V gene is TRBV6-2 or TRBV6-3, the J gene TRBJ1-2; 9 bases are shared with TRBD1. Looked up from germline, CDR1 is MNHEY and CDR2 is SVGEGT. The CDR3 totals 15 residues. V lost 6 bases to trimming and J lost 5 bases; unmatched junction nucleotides: 10.

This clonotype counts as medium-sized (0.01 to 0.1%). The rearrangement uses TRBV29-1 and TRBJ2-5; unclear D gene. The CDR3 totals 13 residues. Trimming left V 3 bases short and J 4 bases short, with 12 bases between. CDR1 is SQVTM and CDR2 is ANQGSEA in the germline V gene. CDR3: CSVDQLVRETQYF. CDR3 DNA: TGCAGCGTTGATCAGCTTGTGAGAGAGACCCAGTACTTC.

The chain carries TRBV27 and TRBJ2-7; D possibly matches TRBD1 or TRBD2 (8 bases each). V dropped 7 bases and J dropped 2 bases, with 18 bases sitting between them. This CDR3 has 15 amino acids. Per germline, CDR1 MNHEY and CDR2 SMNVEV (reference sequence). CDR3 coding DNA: TGTGCCAGCACCAGGGGGCTAGCGGGCACCTACGAGCAGTACTTC. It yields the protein CASTRGLAGTYEQYF.

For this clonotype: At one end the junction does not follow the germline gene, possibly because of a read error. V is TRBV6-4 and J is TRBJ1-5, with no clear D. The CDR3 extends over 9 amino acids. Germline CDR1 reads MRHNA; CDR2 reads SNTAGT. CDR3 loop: CASTQPQHF. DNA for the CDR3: TGTGCCAGCACTCAGCCCCAGCATTTT.

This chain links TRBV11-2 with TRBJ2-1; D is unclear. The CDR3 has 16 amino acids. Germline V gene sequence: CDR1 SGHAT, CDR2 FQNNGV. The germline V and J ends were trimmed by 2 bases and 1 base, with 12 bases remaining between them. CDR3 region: CASSLSRRNSYNEQFF. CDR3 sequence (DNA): TGTGCCAGCAGCTTATCAAGGCGCAATTCCTACAATGAGCAGTTCTTC.

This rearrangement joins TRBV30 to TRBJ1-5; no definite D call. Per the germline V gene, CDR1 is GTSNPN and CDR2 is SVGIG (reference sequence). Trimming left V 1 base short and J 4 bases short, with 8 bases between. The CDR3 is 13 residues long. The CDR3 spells CAWSEMGNQPQHF. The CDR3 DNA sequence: TGTGCCTGGAGTGAGATGGGGAATCAGCCCCAGCATTTT.

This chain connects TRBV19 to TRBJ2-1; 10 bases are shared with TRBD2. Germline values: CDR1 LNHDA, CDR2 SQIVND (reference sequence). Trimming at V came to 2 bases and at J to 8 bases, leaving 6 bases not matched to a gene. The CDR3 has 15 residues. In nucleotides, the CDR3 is TGTGCCAGTAGTATATCTAGCGGGAGTTTCGATGAGCAGTTCTTC. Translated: CASSISSGSFDEQFF.